A selection of T cell receptor beta chains follows, all from one sample in a study of T-cell memory formation after mild COVID-19. TCRdb reanalysed the 5' RACE reads using MiXCR and keeps one entry per CDR3 protein. Here the sample spans hundreds of thousands of distinct CDR3 sequences, nearly 25% being singletons. The specimen was PBMCs or a T cell subset sorted from them (not recorded which). These receptors came from an adult woman who had mild COVID-19 (a few samples of this study predate the infection). Cell type and time point are not known. Each CDR3 is given with its conserved first and last residue. Each record gives: J gene, D gene, V gene, clone size, CDR3 protein, CDR3 DNA. D genes are given only for firm matches. The size field is filled for only some rows; it gives once, few, many or a size class.

TRBJ1-2	-	TRBV5-1	-	CASSPDPRDLRGYTF	TGCGCCAGCAGCCCGGATCCCAGGGATCTTCGTGGCTACACCTTC
TRBJ1-4	-	TRBV6-1	-	CASSEGTGITNEKLFF	TGTGCCAGCAGCGAAGGAACAGGGATCACTAATGAAAAACTGTTTTTT
TRBJ2-4	-	TRBV20-1	-	CSAILAGLAKNIQYF	TGCAGTGCTATCTTGGCGGGGCTAGCCAAAAACATTCAGTACTTC
TRBJ1-4	-	TRBV4-2	-	CASSQELGAYEKLFF	TGTGCCAGCAGCCAAGAACTGGGGGCGTATGAAAAACTGTTTTTT
TRBJ1-4	TRBD1	TRBV7-2	many	CASSPRQGNEKLFF	TGTGCCAGTAGTCCTCGACAGGGTAATGAAAAACTGTTTTTT
TRBJ1-2	-	TRBV10-3	-	CAISATWGGDGYTF	TGTGCCATCAGCGCAACCTGGGGGGGAGATGGCTACACCTTC
TRBJ2-2	-	TRBV5-5	-	CASSRMGARELFF	TGTGCCAGCAGCCGGATGGGAGCCCGGGAGCTGTTTTTT
TRBJ2-6	-	TRBV7-2	few	CASSFGVPGANVLTF	TGTGCCAGCAGCTTCGGGGTGCCTGGGGCCAACGTCCTGACTTTC
TRBJ2-4	-	TRBV7-9	-	CASSLDWLAKNIQYF	TGTGCCAGCAGCTTAGACTGGCTAGCCAAAAACATTCAGTACTTC
TRBJ2-1	TRBD2	TRBV11-2	-	CASSLVGTTLAGSIAHEQFF	TGTGCCAGCAGCTTAGTAGGAACGACACTAGCGGGTTCTATCGCGCACGAGCAGTTCTTC
TRBJ2-1	TRBD2	TRBV19	few	CASSMWSGSRDEQFF	TGTGCCAGTAGTATGTGGAGCGGGAGTAGAGATGAGCAGTTCTTC
TRBJ2-7	-	TRBV18	-	CASSPRRGDPYEQYF	TGTGCCAGCTCACCAAGGAGGGGGGACCCTTACGAGCAGTACTTC
TRBJ2-5	TRBD1	TRBV29-1	-	CSASNRGRETQYF	TGCAGCGCGTCCAACAGGGGGCGAGAGACCCAGTACTTC
TRBJ1-2	-	TRBV10-3	-	CAISGSGRYGYTF	TGTGCCATCAGTGGCTCCGGAAGATATGGCTACACCTTC
TRBJ1-1	TRBD1	TRBV5-6	few	CASSPHDRDLNTEAFF	TGTGCCAGCAGCCCTCACGACAGGGACCTGAACACTGAAGCTTTCTTT
TRBJ2-1	TRBD1	TRBV12-3/TRBV12-4	-	CASSPRGQGTNEQFF	TGTGCCAGCAGTCCCCGGGGACAGGGTACAAATGAGCAGTTCTTC
TRBJ2-7	-	TRBV12-3/TRBV12-4	few	CASRPSGGVSYEQYF	TGTGCCAGCAGACCCTCTGGCGGGGTCTCCTACGAGCAGTACTTC
TRBJ2-3	TRBD2	TRBV20-1	-	CSARGLARADTQYF	TGCAGTGCGCGGGGACTAGCGCGGGCAGATACGCAGTATTTT
TRBJ2-7	TRBD2	TRBV6-6	-	CASLPLAGAYEQYF	TGTGCCAGCCTCCCACTAGCGGGGGCCTACGAGCAGTACTTC
TRBJ2-5	-	TRBV6-5	-	CASSPRDGQETQYF	TGTGCCAGCAGTCCACGGGACGGCCAAGAGACCCAGTACTTC
TRBJ2-3	-	TRBV18	once	CASSPGGEDTQYF	TGTGCCAGCTCACCCGGGGGAGAAGATACGCAGTATTTT
TRBJ1-2	-	TRBV29-1	-	CSVELLTGFGYTF	TGCAGCGTTGAACTGTTAACGGGGTTTGGCTACACCTTC
TRBJ1-1	-	TRBV7-8	-	CASSQQGGGLNTEAFF	TGTGCCAGCAGCCAACAAGGGGGGGGCTTGAACACTGAAGCTTTCTTT
TRBJ2-7	TRBD1	TRBV4-1	few	CASSQVGDRNSYEQYF	TGCGCCAGCAGCCAAGTGGGGGACAGGAACTCCTACGAGCAGTACTTC
TRBJ2-1	-	TRBV24-1	few	CATSDFKGSEEQFF	TGTGCCACCAGTGATTTTAAGGGGTCGGAGGAGCAGTTCTTC
TRBJ2-7	-	TRBV12-3/TRBV12-4	-	CASSSRASYEQYF	TGTGCCAGCTCATCCAGAGCTTCCTACGAGCAGTACTTC
TRBJ2-3	-	TRBV20-1	-	CSARGDTTEYF	TGCAGTGCTAGGGGGGACACCACGGAGTATTTT
TRBJ1-6	-	TRBV12-3/TRBV12-4	-	CASMEGGSYNSPLHF	TGTGCCAGCATGGAGGGGGGCTCCTATAATTCACCCCTCCACTTT
TRBJ2-2	-	TRBV7-9	-	CASSPVAAHLSQNTGELFF	TGTGCCAGCAGCCCTGTCGCCGCTCATTTATCTCAGAACACCGGGGAGCTGTTTTTT
TRBJ2-3	TRBD2	TRBV7-3	few	CASSPSGGKTSTDTQYF	TGTGCCAGCAGCCCGAGCGGGGGGAAAACTAGCACAGATACGCAGTATTTT
TRBJ2-3	-	TRBV11-2	few	CASSLVRTTDTQYF	TGTGCCAGCAGCTTAGTCAGAACAACAGATACGCAGTATTTT
TRBJ2-7	TRBD1	TRBV11-2	-	CASSLGGQAEQYF	TGTGCCAGCAGCTTAGGCGGACAGGCCGAGCAGTACTTC